Each of the 11 T cell receptor beta chains below was sequenced from the same sample in a study of cytomegalovirus exposure and HLA in healthy donors. PCR amplification relied on 60 Vbeta primers (plus 13 Jbeta primers). Sequenced by immunoSEQ multiplex PCR; TCRdb stores in-frame clones only, minus some. The repertoire holds over 200,000 clones, with 85% to 90% as singletons. The sequenced material came from PBMCs. The receptor set was obtained from a woman under 30 in good health and CMV-seronegative.

The chain is built from TRBV6-6 and TRBJ1-2; a possible D gene is TRBD1 (5 bases). CDR1 is MNHNY, CDR2 SVGAGI, per germline (reference sequence). The length of the CDR3 is 15 residues. V was clipped by 0 bases and J by 7 bases, with 15 bases between them. The DNA for the CDR3 is TGTGCCAGCAGTTACTCCGGCAGGGCATCTGGTGGCTACACCTTC. As protein: CASSYSGRASGGYTF.

This clone occurred a few times. The CDR3 reads CASTATLADTEQFF. The CDR3 nucleotides read TGTGCCAGCACCGCAACTCTAGCGGACACTGAGCAGTTCTTC. The gene calls are TRBV28 and TRBJ2-1; 7 nucleotides align to TRBD2. V was clipped by 7 bases and J by 9 bases; unmatched bases: 12. This CDR3 spans 14 amino acids. The germline gives CDR1 MDHEN, CDR2 SYDVKM.

The chain recombines TRBV6-1 with TRBJ1-6; D gene uncertain. CDR3 length: 14 residues. Trimming pared 6 bases from V and 8 bases from J, leaving 14 bases between. Germline V gives CDR1 MNHNS, CDR2 SASEGT. CDR3 sequence: CASRLVAADSPLHF. CDR3 coding DNA: TGTGCCAGCAGGCTCGTAGCGGCGGATTCACCCCTCCACTTT.

The chain uses TRBV5-5 and TRBJ2-6; D unclear. Germline assignment: CDR1 SGHKS and CDR2 YYEKEE (reference sequence). The CDR3 contains 15 residues. The V end was cut by 0 bases, the J end by 0 bases, with 4 bases between. The CDR3 sequence: CASSLVLSGANVLTF. The CDR3 DNA follows: TGTGCCAGCAGCTTGGTTCTCTCTGGGGCCAACGTCCTGACTTTC.

The chain employs TRBV15 and TRBJ1-5, with 7 bases identical to TRBD1. V lost 3 bases, J lost 2 bases, and 1 base stayed unmatched. This CDR3 has 14 residues. Germline-derived CDR1 and CDR2 are LNHNV and YYDKDF (reference sequence). The CDR3 loop reads CATSRQGGNQPQHF. The CDR3 region has the DNA TGTGCCACCAGCAGGCAGGGGGGCAATCAGCCCCAGCATTTT.

This clone was seen a single time. V usage is TRBV27 and J usage is TRBJ1-5; TRBD1 matches 7 bases. The germline V gene has CDR1 MNHEY and CDR2 SMNVEV (reference sequence). The V and J ends lost 3 bases and 6 bases, in that order; junction bases with no gene match: 5. This CDR3 is 14 amino acids long. The CDR3 loop is CASSFRGPVQPQHF. The CDR3 nucleotides are TGTGCCAGCAGTTTTAGGGGGCCAGTTCAGCCCCAGCATTTT.

The V call is TRBV5-5, the J call TRBJ2-5; no definite D call. Germline lookup yields CDR1 SGHKS and CDR2 YYEKEE (reference sequence). This CDR3 comprises 16 residues. Trimming cost V 0 bases and J 2 bases, with 14 bases left between them. In nucleotides, the CDR3 is TGTGCCAGCAGCTTGGAGCGTGGTCAGCTTCAAGAGACCCAGTACTTC. Translation: CASSLERGQLQETQYF.

This clone was seen a single time. The chain joins TRBV25-1 to TRBJ1-1, with TRBD1 matching 7 bases. With V trimmed by 6 bases and J by 3 bases, 7 bases remained unmatched. The CDR3 has 14 amino acids. Germline lookup yields CDR1 MGHDK and CDR2 SYGVNS. This CDR3 is CASSRGQKYTEAFF. DNA of the CDR3: TGTGCCAGCAGCCGGGGACAGAAATACACTGAAGCTTTCTTT.

The genes are TRBV9 and TRBJ2-5; TRBD2 agrees at 10 bases. Per the germline V gene, CDR1 is SGDLS and CDR2 is YYNGEE. This CDR3 comprises 16 residues. J gave up 4 bases and V 0 bases, and 6 bases lay outside the gene matches. The CDR3 is CASSVVVAGGAETQYF. The CDR3 region has the DNA TGTGCCAGCAGCGTAGTGGTAGCGGGGGGCGCAGAGACCCAGTACTTC.

The rearrangement joins TRBV27 to TRBJ2-5; the match to TRBD2 covers 8 bases. The CDR3 is made up of 17 amino acids. Germline loops: CDR1 MNHEY, CDR2 SMNVEV (reference sequence). V lost 0 bases to trimming and J lost 5 bases; unmatched junction nucleotides: 11. This CDR3 is CASSLSFQAGVGETQYF. In DNA form, the CDR3 reads TGTGCCAGCAGTTTATCGTTTCAAGCGGGAGTCGGGGAGACCCAGTACTTC.

The V and J genes are TRBV7-9 and TRBJ2-5; D possibly corresponds to TRBD2 (5 bases). Germline V gene sequence: CDR1 SEHNR, CDR2 FQNEAQ (reference sequence). The length of the CDR3 is 13 residues. V shed 0 bases and J shed 4 bases, with 6 bases lying between them. The CDR3 region has the DNA TGTGCCAGCAGCTTAGCGGGAGCAGAGACCCAGTACTTC. It yields the protein CASSLAGAETQYF.